One and the same sample provided the 24 T cell receptor beta chains below, sequenced in a study of blood T cells in healthy people across ages. A second PCR, run for about 7 to 11 cycles, used a sample-barcoded 5' primer plus a J-beta primer mix. TCRdb independently ran MiXCR on the 5' RACE reads; one entry per CDR3 protein. Found here are over 1,500,000 distinct CDR3 sequences, around 50% of them singletons; the top ten hold approximately 2%. Sequencing was performed on blood. The receptors come from a woman aged 40 to 49 in good health.

This chain joins TRBV3-1 and TRBJ2-3; D call uncertain. CDR3 length: 11 residues. The V end was cut by 4 bases, the J end by 10 bases, with 9 bases between. Germline V gene sequence: CDR1 LGHDT, CDR2 YNNKEL (reference sequence). The CDR3: CASSRTEAQYF. Written as DNA, the CDR3 is TGTGCCAGCAGCCGAACAGAGGCGCAGTATTTT.

The CDR3, as DNA: TGTGCCAGCAGCCCGGGACTAGCGGGGACGACAACCTACGAGCAGTACTTC. Protein sequence: CASSPGLAGTTTYEQYF. This rearrangement joins TRBV11-2 to TRBJ2-7, with TRBD2 matching 13 bases. CDR3 size: 17 residues. CDR1 and CDR2 (germline): SGHAT, FQNNGV. V lost 5 bases and J lost 2; bases outside the gene matches: 9. The entire variable domain, with the rest obtained from reference TRBV11-2 and TRBJ2-7, is as follows: EAGVAQSPRYKIIEKRQSVAFWCNPISGHATLYWYQQILGQGPKLLIQFQNNGVVDDSQLPKDRFSAERLKGVDSTLKIQPAKLEDSAVYLCASSPGLAGTTTYEQYFGPGTRLTVT.

This clonotype has only a few counts. J is TRBJ2-4 and V is TRBV6-2 or TRBV6-3, with TRBD1 matching 8 bases. CDR1 and CDR2 (germline): MNHEY, SVGEGT. The CDR3 extends over 20 amino acids. Trimming cost V 3 bases and J 0 bases; bases outside gene matches: 16. CDR3 nucleotides: TGTGCCAGCAGTTATGCCATAAATCCGGGGACAGGACTAGCCAAAAACATTCAGTACTTC. It yields the protein CASSYAINPGTGLAKNIQYF.

This rearrangement joins TRBV10-3 to TRBJ2-3; 10 positions match TRBD2. The CDR3 has 16 residues. Germline V lookup: CDR1 ENHRY, CDR2 SYGVKD. The trim removed 1 base at V and 3 bases at J, leaving 4 bases unmatched. In DNA, the CDR3 is TGTGCCATCAGTGAGTTGTCTAGCGGGGGTACAGATACGCAGTATTTT. Protein: CAISELSSGGTDTQYF.

The V call is TRBV28, the J call TRBJ1-2; D possibly corresponds to TRBD1 (6 bases). Germline-derived CDR1 and CDR2 are MDHEN and SYDVKM. This CDR3 has 16 amino acids. V lost 2 bases, J lost 7 bases, and 20 bases lay in between. This CDR3 is CASSLNALGGAGGYTF. The CDR3, as DNA: TGTGCCAGCAGTTTAAATGCCCTGGGGGGGGCCGGTGGCTACACCTTC.

In DNA, the CDR3 is TGCAGTGTTCGAGGACAGGCCAGAGAGACCCAGTACTTC. The encoded protein is CSVRGQARETQYF. This chain connects TRBV20-1 to TRBJ2-7; 7 bases fit TRBD1. Matching the DNA end better, TRBJ2-5 makes the J call doubtful. The CDR3 is made up of 13 amino acids. CDR1 is DFQATT and CDR2 is SNEGSKA in the germline V gene (reference sequence).

The chain couples TRBV10-3 to TRBJ1-1; weak D call: TRBD1 (5 bases). This CDR3 contains 13 residues. Per germline, CDR1 ENHRY and CDR2 SYGVKD. V lost 4 bases and J 3 bases, leaving 9 bases between the germline ends. CDR3 residues: CAISAAGDTEAFF. CDR3 bases: TGTGCCATCAGTGCCGCGGGGGACACTGAAGCTTTCTTT.

The V call is TRBV4-3, the J call TRBJ1-2, with D hard to call. Trimming cost V 0 bases and J 8 bases, with 13 bases left between them. Germline CDR1 reads LGHNA; CDR2 reads YSLEER. The CDR3 is 14 amino acids. Here the CDR3 DNA reads TGCGCCAGCAGCCAAGAGGCGGAGAGTAGGGGCTACACCTTC. It translates to CASSQEAESRGYTF.

This clonotype was observed a few times. The V call is TRBV6-1, the J call TRBJ1-5; the D gene is possibly TRBD1 (5 bases). Trimming stripped 6 bases from V and 6 bases from J, with 12 bases between. CDR3 length: 13 residues. Germline CDR1 MNHNS, CDR2 SASEGT. CDR3 in DNA: TGTGCCAGCAGGGGACCGCACAGTCAGCCCCAGCATTTT. It codes for CASRGPHSQPQHF.

V and J are TRBV3-1 and TRBJ1-4; D is uncertain. In germline, CDR1 is LGHDT, CDR2 YNNKEL (reference sequence). The V and J ends lost 6 bases and 1 base respectively, with 12 bases between them. The CDR3 runs to 15 residues. This CDR3 reads CASSHPVGTNEKLFF. The CDR3 DNA sequence: TGTGCCAGCAGTCACCCTGTGGGAACTAATGAAAAACTGTTTTTT.

The chain has TRBV20-1 and TRBJ1-2, with a tentative D call TRBD1 (6 bases). The ends were cut back, 3 bases at V and 6 bases at J, with 20 bases in the middle. The CDR3 has 15 residues. Per the germline V gene, CDR1 is DFQATT and CDR2 is SNEGSKA (reference sequence). For the CDR3, the DNA is TGCAGTGCTAGCCGACCTTGGGACAACAACGATGGCTACACCTTC. Protein sequence: CSASRPWDNNDGYTF.

V and J are TRBV12-3 or TRBV12-4 and TRBJ2-3; 10 nucleotides align to TRBD2. The CDR3 consists of 18 residues. Losses at the gene ends were 2 bases for V and 1 base for J; bases not matched to a gene: 9. Written as DNA, the CDR3 is TGTGCCAGCAGTTTATACGGACTAGCGGTTATCGGCACAGATACGCAGTATTTT. The encoded protein is CASSLYGLAVIGTDTQYF.

The V gene is TRBV7-2, the J gene TRBJ2-1; D remains unclear. V lost 3 bases to trimming and J lost 0 bases, with 12 bases between them. The CDR3 loop spans 16 amino acids. The germline V gene has CDR1 SGHTA and CDR2 FQGNSA. The CDR3 reads CASSLLPLSSYNEQFF. CDR3 DNA sequence: TGTGCCAGCAGCTTGTTACCCTTAAGCTCCTACAATGAGCAGTTCTTC.

The sample holds a few counts of this clonotype. The V call is TRBV18, the J call TRBJ2-5, with 10 positions matching TRBD2. V trimming: 6 bases; J trimming: 4 bases; junction bases outside the gene matches: 5. The CDR3 consists of 14 residues. The V gene's germline CDR1 is KGHSH and CDR2 LQKENI. The CDR3 sequence is CASSGGLAAETQYF. DNA for the CDR3: TGTGCCAGCTCGGGCGGACTAGCGGCAGAGACCCAGTACTTC.

The V gene is TRBV7-2, the J gene TRBJ2-5; TRBD2 is a possible D gene (5 bases). V was trimmed by 1 base and J by 2 bases, leaving 14 bases between them. Germline V gives CDR1 SGHTA, CDR2 FQGNSA. This CDR3 comprises 16 residues. CDR3 residues: CASSLVFSATQETQYF. The CDR3 nucleotides are TGTGCCAGCAGCTTAGTCTTTAGCGCCACTCAAGAGACCCAGTACTTC.

The chain joins TRBV29-1 to TRBJ2-3, with a possible D match to TRBD1 (5 bases). The V end lost 7 bases, the J end lost 3 bases, and 14 bases lay between the germline ends. This CDR3 comprises 13 residues. The germline V gene encodes CDR1 SQVTM and CDR2 ANQGSEA. The CDR3 DNA sequence: TGCAGCGCCTCAGGGTCATGGACAGATACGCAGTATTTT. Its protein is CSASGSWTDTQYF.

This chain joins TRBV7-2 and TRBJ1-4, with D maybe TRBD1 (6 bases). Germline lookup yields CDR1 SGHTA and CDR2 FQGNSA. This CDR3 has 15 amino acids. Between the trimmed V and J ends, which lost 5 bases and 8 bases, there was a span of 18 bases. CDR3 protein: CASSTRTEVWEKLFF. Written as DNA, the CDR3 is TGTGCCAGCAGCACACGGACAGAGGTTTGGGAAAAACTGTTTTTT. The whole variable domain, filled in from reference TRBV7-2 and TRBJ1-4, reads GAGVSQSPSNKVTEKGKDVELRCDPISGHTALYWYRQSLGQGLEFLIYFQGNSAPDKSGLPSDRFSAERTGGSVSTLTIQRTQQEDSAVYLCASSTRTEVWEKLFFGSGTQLSVL.

The genes are TRBV6-1 and TRBJ2-7; D might be TRBD1 (5 bases). The J call may be incorrect, as the DNA end agrees better with TRBJ2-4. Germline values: CDR1 MNHNS, CDR2 SASEGT. This CDR3 is 15 amino acids long. The CDR3 spells CASSQLGAAENIQYF. In nucleotides, the CDR3 is TGTGCCAGCAGTCAATTAGGGGCTGCCGAAAACATTCAGTACTTC.

The chain combines TRBV20-1 with TRBJ1-2; 7 nucleotides match TRBD1. CDR1 is DFQATT, CDR2 SNEGSKA, per germline (reference sequence). The CDR3 covers 13 residues. The CDR3 coding sequence is TGCGGTTCCCGGGACAGCCCTAACTATGGCTACACCTTC. It yields the protein CGSRDSPNYGYTF.

There are a few counts of this clonotype. J is TRBJ2-1 and V is TRBV20-1; weak D call: TRBD2 (6 bases). V shed 3 bases and J shed 0 bases, with 12 bases lying between them. The germline CDR1 and CDR2 sequences are DFQATT and SNEGSKA (reference sequence). The CDR3 covers 15 residues. The CDR3 is CSASPGGSSYNEQFF. The CDR3 DNA is TGCAGTGCTAGCCCTGGGGGGAGCTCCTACAATGAGCAGTTCTTC.

This clonotype showed up just a few times. The CDR3 nucleotides read TGCGCCAGCAGCCAAGTGGGTGGCACCAATCAGCCCCAGCATTTT. Translated: CASSQVGGTNQPQHF. This chain links TRBV4-1 with TRBJ1-5; D not resolved. Per the germline V gene, CDR1 is MGHRA and CDR2 is YSYEKL. CDR3 length equals 15 residues. The ends were cut back, 1 base at V and 3 bases at J, with 10 bases in the middle.

The chain joins TRBV20-1 to TRBJ2-5, with 8 bases lining up with TRBD2. The J call may be wrong; the DNA end is better matched by TRBJ2-7. This CDR3 is 11 amino acids long. Germline V lookup: CDR1 DFQATT, CDR2 SNEGSKA (reference sequence). The CDR3 DNA reads as TGCAGTGGCACGGGGGGGGACGAGCAGTACTTC. Residues: CSGTGGDEQYF.

This clonotype was seen a few times. V usage is TRBV12-3 or TRBV12-4 and J usage is TRBJ2-6; 7 nucleotides line up with TRBD1. CDR3 length: 18 residues. The ends lost 1 base at V and 1 base at J; junction bases unmatched: 7. The CDR3 nucleotides are TGTGCCAGCAGTTTAGAGGGACAGTCCCAGTCTGGGGCCAACGTCCTGACTTTC. Its protein product is CASSLEGQSQSGANVLTF.

V and J are TRBV13 and TRBJ2-7, with 8 bases fitting TRBD2. Unmatched junction bases numbered 8, after V lost 4 bases and J lost 0 bases. The CDR3 is made up of 16 amino acids. CDR1 and CDR2 (germline): PRHDT, FYEKMQ (reference sequence). In DNA, the CDR3 is TGTGCCAGCAGCTCTAAAACTAGCGGATACTCCTACGAGCAGTACTTC. Residues: CASSSKTSGYSYEQYF.